The following is a T cell receptor beta chain sequence with its context. The antigen is not known. Data came from immunoSEQ multiplex PCR; TCRdb stores just in-frame clones and leaves some out. Of approximately 5,300 clones listed, around 86% were seen once; the top ten hold 8% to 8.5%. These data belong to a study of immune evolution from preneoplasia to lung adenocarcinoma. Study-level background: HLA loss of heterozygosity: 6% to 7.5% AIS, around 16% MIA, roughly 35% ADC, none AAH. General study results and limits: Later-stage lesions seemingly showed higher T cell density and diversity than normal lung.

CDR1 and CDR2 (germline): SNHLY, FYNNEI. V was pared by 6 bases and J by 1 base, with 9 bases between. The CDR3 spans 13 residues. The source is a person aged 70 to 85 with lung adenocarcinoma. This chain connects TRBV2 to TRBJ1-1; D ambiguous. Specimen: FFPE lung adenocarcinoma in situ tissue. The CDR3: CASSPTTNTEAFF. Written as DNA, the CDR3 is TGTGCCAGCAGCCCTACAACGAACACTGAAGCTTTCTTT.